This T cell receptor beta chain was identified during a study of identical twins. TCRdb itself ran the 5' RACE reads through MiXCR, one entry per CDR3 protein. The table lists 250,000 to 300,000 distinct CDR3 sequences, about 8.3% of them singletons, with less than 4% in the top ten. V dropped 6 bases and J dropped 6; count of bases not matched to a gene: 4. This CDR3 contains 13 residues. Germline CDR1 LGHNA, CDR2 YNFKEQ. This sample was shared with a second study, whose subject was yellow fever vaccine responses in identical twins. From that study: Twins reportedly mounted vaccine T cell responses that seemed partly convergent, partly personalized.

The chain employs TRBV4-2 and TRBJ2-1; 8 nucleotides align to TRBD1. The sequenced material came from CD8+ T cells sorted from blood. This clonotype was sampled from a woman between 18 and 29 years old in good health. As DNA, the CDR3 is TGTGCCAGCAGGGAGACAGGGGCCAATGAGCAGTTCTTC. Its translation is CASRETGANEQFF.